This note documents a single T cell receptor (beta chain) sequence. The specificity of this receptor is unknown. Base qualities are not recorded, but no much larger clone differs from it by a single base. The record originates from a study of T cell changes during pregnancy in multiple sclerosis (dated by TCRdb to about 2019). A note on the overall study: Changes in the T cell repertoire over the course of pregnancy were examined in this study in women with multiple sclerosis.

Libraries were made using the immunoSEQ multiplex PCR assay. The clones in this table, taken by TCRdb from immuneACCESS, are in-frame only. Not every clone is retained; where verified, under half of the shortfall comes from an unresolved V gene, and the cause of the rest is unknown. The table for this sample lists about 99,000 clones; approximately 90% of them were counted only once. The ten largest make up 0.75% to 0.95% of the sample. The receptor's source is a female donor with multiple sclerosis, enrolled in a pregnancy study. This material consisted of peripheral blood, taken after pregnancy.

CDR3 reads: CASSSYRDSMNTEAFF. The bases are TGTGCCAGCAGCTCATACCGGGACAGCATGAACACTGAAGCTTTCTTT. This chain joins TRBV7-9 to TRBJ1-1; 7 bases in the middle match TRBD1. V is trimmed back by 4 bases and J by 0 bases, and the junction contains 8 bases that no gene match accounts for. Counted from cysteine to phenylalanine, this CDR3 has 16 amino acids. The sequence is cut down to CDR3 DNA, 48 bases in frame from base 1. The CDR1 and CDR2 encoded by the germline V gene (reference sequence) are SEHNR and FQNEAQ.